These 17 T cell receptor beta chains were all obtained from the same sample, sequenced in a study of blood T cell repertoires in COVID-19. TCRdb keeps only in-frame clones here, not all; method: immunoSEQ multiplex PCR. The sample holds 500,000 to 600,000 clones, roughly 89% seen once. The source material was peripheral blood. The receptors come from a woman between 45 and 65 years old with COVID-19, enrolled during active disease.

This sequence joins TRBV5-1 and TRBJ2-7, with TRBD1 identical over 8 bases. CDR1 and CDR2 (germline): SGHRS, YFSETQ. The CDR3 is 17 amino acids. Trimming cost V 0 bases and J 3 bases; bases outside gene matches: 11. The CDR3 loop reads CASSLVQGGRNFYEQYF. CDR3 in DNA: TGCGCCAGCAGCTTGGTACAGGGGGGAAGAAATTTCTACGAGCAGTACTTC.

The chain links TRBV12-3 or TRBV12-4 to TRBJ1-6; D gene uncertain. This CDR3 region has 13 residues. Trimming left V 5 bases short and J 7 bases short, with 9 bases between. The CDR3 spells CASSLSANSPLHF. The CDR3 DNA reads as TGTGCCAGCAGTCTCTCAGCGAATTCACCCCTCCACTTT.

The CDR3 loop is CASSSPSSELAKNIQYF. CDR3 sequence (DNA): TGTGCCAGCAGCTCACCATCCTCGGAGCTAGCCAAAAACATTCAGTACTTC. V gene TRBV7-6 combines with J gene TRBJ2-4, with D unclear. V was cut by 4 bases and J by 0 bases, with 16 bases left in between. The CDR3 contains 17 residues. The germline V gene encodes CDR1 SGHVS and CDR2 FNYEAQ. Based on the CDR3 plus reference TRBV7-6 and TRBJ2-4, the full variable domain is GAGVSQSPRYKVTKRGQDVALRCDPISGHVSLYWYRQALGQGPEFLTYFNYEAQQDKSGLPNDRFSAERPEGSISTLTIQRTEQRDSAMYRCASSSPSSELAKNIQYFGAGTRLSVL.

The rearrangement links TRBV7-8 to TRBJ1-1; a possible D gene is TRBD1 (6 bases). Germline V gene data show CDR1 as SGHVS and CDR2 as FQNEAQ. The CDR3 loop spans 20 amino acids. Trimming pared 1 base from V and 4 bases from J, leaving 28 bases between. Written as DNA, the CDR3 is TGTGCCAGCAGCTTAGACCGGCGGTGGGCAGGGGACAACGAAGGCACTGAAGCTTTCTTT. Protein product: CASSLDRRWAGDNEGTEAFF.

This chain's CDR3 is CASSNMNTEAFF. In DNA, the CDR3 is TGTGCCAGCAGTAATATGAACACTGAAGCTTTCTTT. This sequence joins TRBV2 and TRBJ1-1; no reliable D call. Per the germline V gene, CDR1 is SNHLY and CDR2 is FYNNEI. The CDR3 is 12 amino acids. The ends were cut back, 5 bases at V and 0 bases at J, with 4 bases in the middle.

The chain links TRBV19 to TRBJ1-1, with D perhaps matching TRBD1 (6 bases). The CDR3 length is 15 residues. The germline CDR1 and CDR2 sequences are LNHDA and SQIVND (reference sequence). V lost 10 bases and J lost 1, with 19 bases in between. As DNA, the CDR3 is TGTGCCACAAGAAAATTACAGGGCGAGAACACTGAAGCTTTCTTT. This codes for CATRKLQGENTEAFF.

This clone has just one count. V and J are TRBV5-1 and TRBJ2-7; 7 bases line up with TRBD2. The trim removed 1 base at V and 6 bases at J, leaving 4 bases unmatched. The CDR3 length is 13 residues. Germline-derived CDR1 and CDR2 are SGHRS and YFSETQ. CDR3 region: CASSLLREGEQYF. CDR3 nucleotide sequence: TGCGCCAGCAGCTTGCTCAGGGAGGGCGAGCAGTACTTC.

The J gene is TRBJ2-1, the V gene TRBV3-1 (or the pseudogene TRBV3-2); the match to TRBD2 covers 10 bases. Looked up from germline, CDR1 is LGHDT and CDR2 is YNNKEL (reference sequence). CDR3 length equals 16 residues. V shed 1 base and J 9 bases; nucleotides not matched to a gene: 9. The CDR3 sequence: CASSQGLAGARGEQFF. The CDR3 DNA follows: TGTGCCAGCAGCCAAGGTCTAGCGGGGGCGCGTGGTGAGCAGTTCTTC.

CDR3 in DNA: TGTGCCAGCAGTTTTCGGACAGCGGATGAAAAACTGTTTTTT. Translated: CASSFRTADEKLFF. The V call is TRBV28, the J call TRBJ1-4; D is possibly TRBD1 (6 bases). Germline CDR1 MDHEN, CDR2 SYDVKM. Deletions cut 3 bases from V and 6 bases from J, with 11 bases between. This CDR3 has 14 residues.

The chain is built from TRBV29-1 and TRBJ1-1, with a weak D call TRBD1 (6 bases). CDR3 length: 13 amino acids. Looked up from germline, CDR1 is SQVTM and CDR2 is ANQGSEA. CDR3 protein: CRASDSSDTEAFF. The CDR3 DNA follows: TGCAGAGCCTCGGACAGCTCGGACACTGAAGCTTTCTTT.

CDR3 loop: CASSYGTSGGRNEQFF. The CDR3 DNA is TGTGCCAGCAGTTATGGAACTAGCGGGGGCCGCAATGAGCAGTTCTTC. The J gene is TRBJ2-1, the V gene TRBV6-5, with TRBD2 matching over 11 bases. The CDR3 loop spans 16 amino acids. V gave up 3 bases and J gave up 6 bases; unmatched junction bases: 7. The germline CDR1 and CDR2 sequences are MNHEY and SVGAGI.

This chain connects TRBV4-1 to TRBJ2-1; D might be TRBD1 (5 bases). The germline V gene encodes CDR1 MGHRA and CDR2 YSYEKL. This CDR3 region has 16 residues. The V end was cut by 0 bases, the J end by 7 bases, with 16 bases between. The DNA for the CDR3 is TGCGCCAGCAGCCAAGATCCGACAGTGGCGGTGAATGAGCAGTTCTTC. Protein product: CASSQDPTVAVNEQFF.

The V gene is TRBV5-1, the J gene TRBJ2-5, with a weak D call TRBD1 (6 bases). Trimming took off 5 bases at V and 8 bases at J, with 16 bases between the two ends. Germline lookup yields CDR1 SGHRS and CDR2 YFSETQ. There are 13 residues in the CDR3. The CDR3 protein is CASSQDSSRTQYF. CDR3 nucleotide sequence: TGCGCCAGCAGTCAGGACAGCTCCCGTACCCAGTACTTC.

This clone was detected only a few times. The chain has TRBV28 and TRBJ2-7; possibly TRBD2 for D (5 bases). V dropped 7 bases and J dropped 4 bases, with 17 bases sitting between them. The CDR3 is 14 amino acids. Germline-derived CDR1 and CDR2 are MDHEN and SYDVKM. The CDR3 DNA reads as TGTGCCAGCACCCTCTCCGGAGGAGATTACGAGCAGTACTTC. It codes for CASTLSGGDYEQYF.

This clone has only a few counts. This sequence joins TRBV5-1 and TRBJ1-5; D is ambiguous. Trimming left V 5 bases short and J 5 bases short, with 11 bases between. The CDR3 runs to 13 residues. From germline, CDR1 is SGHRS and CDR2 YFSETQ. The DNA for the CDR3 is TGCGCCAGCAGTAAGAGCGCCGATCAGCCCCAGCATTTT. Its protein product is CASSKSADQPQHF.

The chain joins TRBV7-8 to TRBJ2-1, with 12 bases that match TRBD2. Per the germline V gene, CDR1 is SGHVS and CDR2 is FQNEAQ. V was clipped by 4 bases and J by 0 bases; unmatched bases: 10. The CDR3 sequence is 19 residues long. CDR3 DNA: TGTGCCAGCAGCTCACTTCTAGCGGGGGGGATTAGCTCCTACAATGAGCAGTTCTTC. The encoded protein is CASSSLLAGGISSYNEQFF.

About this clone: Other DNA sequences from this sample encode an identical CDR3 as well. V usage is TRBV5-4 and J usage is TRBJ2-1; D is perhaps TRBD2 (7 bases). Germline CDR1 reads SGHNT; CDR2 reads YYREEE (reference sequence). V dropped 0 bases and J dropped 2 bases, with 12 bases sitting between them. This CDR3 comprises 16 residues. The CDR3 region is CASSLGGGGTYNEQFF. CDR3 nucleotide sequence: TGTGCCAGCAGCTTGGGTGGCGGGGGCACCTACAATGAGCAGTTCTTC. Looking up the rest from reference TRBV5-4 and TRBJ2-1 gives the full variable domain: ETGVTQSPTHLIKTRGQQVTLRCSSQSGHNTVSWYQQALGQGPQFIFQYYREEENGRGNFPPRFSGLQFPNYSSELNVNALELDDSALYLCASSLGGGGTYNEQFFGPGTRLTVL.